The clone carrying this T cell receptor beta chain has more than one count but fewer than ten. The CDR3 covers 15 residues. CDR1 is LNHNV and CDR2 is YYDKDF in the germline V gene (reference sequence). V was clipped by 0 bases and J by 7 bases, with 13 bases between them. These data are taken from a study of blood T cell repertoires in COVID-19. As for the study in general: The cDNA or gDNA used as material had been derived from T cells, B-cell-depleted T cells, or PBMCs.

In the original processing: For nucleated cells, counts were estimated from reference gene primer amplification. Assay: immunoSEQ multiplex PCR; the TCRdb copy retains only in-frame clones and omits some. That table gives V, J and clone size, and the DNA gave D and trimming. The sample carries 300,000 or so clones, about 90% recorded once. What was sequenced was peripheral blood. The clonotype comes from a woman aged 40 to 50 with acute or convalescent COVID-19. The J gene is TRBJ2-1, the V gene TRBV15; a possible D gene is TRBD1 (5 bases). The CDR3 is CATSRDKGNTNEQFF. As DNA, the CDR3 is TGTGCCACCAGCAGAGATAAGGGGAATACGAATGAGCAGTTCTTC.